This TCR beta chain appears in the sequencing data of a study of blood T cell repertoires in COVID-19. Some clones are missing from TCRdb's copy, which holds only in-frame ones; the method was immunoSEQ multiplex PCR. The sample contains about 180,000 clones, about 79% of which appear only once. From germline, CDR1 is MNHEY and CDR2 SVGAGI. This CDR3 spans 13 amino acids. Trimming took off 5 bases at V and 1 base at J, with 8 bases between the two ends. The chain employs TRBV6-5 and TRBJ1-1; D might be TRBD1 (6 bases). Sequencing input: PBMCs or T cells enriched from blood (not recorded which). The source is a man aged 50-59 years who had recovered from COVID-19. The CDR3 loop is CASSMDRNTEAFF. The CDR3 bases are TGTGCCAGCAGTATGGACAGGAACACTGAAGCTTTCTTT.